What follows are 12 T cell receptor beta chains derived from one specimen sequenced in a study of human T cells and chemical hapten exposure (dated by TCRdb to 2020 to 2023). Library creation used RACE. The sequencing machine was a NextSeq 500. TCRdb took the public reads, trimmed them with fastp at Q25, ran MiXCR for clone calling and kept in-frame beta chains. Rows with a matching CDR3 protein are joined into one entry that keeps the most common DNA and genes. For this sample there are roughly 45,000 distinct CDR3 sequences; 9.3% appear just once. The ten largest clonotypes hold 3.5% to 5.5% of the sample. The time point label here, explained by the study, means: patch test 1, 2 weeks after DPC sensitization. Explained via the paper, the treatment or condition label denotes: therapeutic diphenylcyclopropenone sensitization with weekly scalp DPC. The source material was whole blood, sampled in connection with sensitization to the hapten diphenylcyclopropenone (DPC). These receptors all stem from a woman in her forties or fifties with alopecia areata. Some clones in this sample may be carry-over from other donors' samples.

The chain couples TRBV27 to TRBJ2-5; 9 bases match TRBD1. CDR3 length equals 14 residues. The germline gives CDR1 MNHEY, CDR2 SMNVEV (reference sequence). The V gene end was trimmed by 5 bases and the J gene end by 5 bases; junction bases not matched to a gene: 6. The CDR3: CASSRTGVLETQYF. CDR3 DNA sequence: TGTGCCAGCAGTCGGACAGGGGTTTTGGAGACCCAGTACTTC.

This clonotype was observed a handful of times. V is TRBV27 and J is TRBJ2-6, with D possibly being TRBD2 (5 bases). The CDR3 length is 16 residues. CDR1 is MNHEY, CDR2 SMNVEV, per germline (reference sequence). V was shortened by 10 bases and J by 0 bases, with 16 bases between the two germline ends. CDR3: CATIRVGGSGANVLTF. CDR3 in DNA: TGTGCCACCATCCGGGTCGGAGGCTCTGGGGCCAACGTCCTGACTTTC.

Many counts were recorded for this clonotype. The chain recombines TRBV28 with TRBJ2-2, with 7 bases matching TRBD2. Germline trimming cut 2 bases from V and 2 bases from J; bases unmatched to any gene: 8. Per the germline V gene, CDR1 is MDHEN and CDR2 is SYDVKM. The CDR3 loop spans 17 amino acids. This chain's CDR3 is CASSLARERINTGELFF. The CDR3 DNA is TGTGCCAGCAGTTTAGCGCGGGAGAGGATCAACACCGGGGAGCTGTTTTTT.

This clonotype was counted at least ten times. The chain has TRBV27 and TRBJ2-5, with 9 bases lining up with TRBD1. CDR1 is MNHEY and CDR2 is SMNVEV in the germline V gene (reference sequence). The CDR3 is made up of 16 amino acids. Trimming took 3 bases from V and 4 from J; bases not matched to a gene: 9. CDR3 sequence reads: CASSFYSRTGVETQYF. The CDR3 DNA is TGTGCCAGCAGTTTCTACTCCCGGACAGGGGTAGAGACCCAGTACTTC.

This clonotype was picked up many times. This chain joins TRBV3-1 and TRBJ1-2; D remains ambiguous. V dropped 0 bases and J dropped 6 bases, with 8 bases sitting between them. The CDR3 consists of 13 residues. Looked up from germline, CDR1 is LGHDT and CDR2 is YNNKEL (reference sequence). The CDR3 bases are TGTGCCAGCAGCCAAGATAACAAGGATGGCTACACCTTC. This encodes CASSQDNKDGYTF. Drawing the rest from reference TRBV3-1 and TRBJ1-2, the complete variable domain is DTAVSQTPKYLVTQMGNDKSIKCEQNLGHDTMYWYKQDSKKFLKIMFSYNNKELIINETVPNRFSPKSPDKAHLNLHINSLELGDSAVYFCASSQDNKDGYTFGSGTRLTVV.

The V call is TRBV9, the J call TRBJ2-5; perhaps D is TRBD1 or TRBD2 (5 bases each). The CDR3 is 14 amino acids. Germline V lookup: CDR1 SGDLS, CDR2 YYNGEE. V lost 4 bases to trimming and J lost 5 bases, with 15 bases between them. CDR3 coding DNA: TGTGCCAGCAGCCTAGGGACGGGGTTCGAGACCCAGTACTTC. Amino acids: CASSLGTGFETQYF. Variable domain in full (rest from reference TRBV9 and TRBJ2-5): DSGVTQTPKHLITATGQRVTLRCSPRSGDLSVYWYQQSLDQGLQFLIQYYNGEERAKGNILERFSAQQFPDLHSELNLSSLELGDSALYFCASSLGTGFETQYFGPGTRLLVL.

This clonotype was seen ten or more times. The chain carries TRBV20-1 and TRBJ2-5, with a weak D call TRBD2 (5 bases). The germline CDR1 and CDR2 sequences are DFQATT and SNEGSKA (reference sequence). The CDR3 is made up of 14 amino acids. Trimming removed 0 bases from V and 5 bases from J, with 13 bases in between. CDR3 protein: CSARDWSERETQYF. The CDR3 DNA is TGCAGTGCTAGAGATTGGTCTGAGCGGGAGACCCAGTACTTC.

This clonotype was found many times. The J gene is TRBJ1-1, the V gene TRBV18, with D possibly TRBD1 on 6 matching bases. CDR3 length: 14 amino acids. V lost 2 bases to trimming and J lost 7 bases, with 14 bases between them. Germline-derived CDR1 and CDR2 are KGHSH and LQKENI. CDR3 nucleotide sequence: TGTGCCAGCTCACCAACAATACAGGGCGGTGAAGCTTTCTTT. Translating gives CASSPTIQGGEAFF.

This clonotype was seen many times. The CDR3 bases are TGTGCCAGCTCACCACCCGACAGTATGGGCTACGAGCAGTACTTC. Protein product: CASSPPDSMGYEQYF. The V and J genes are TRBV18 and TRBJ2-7; D is perhaps TRBD1 (5 bases). The CDR3 totals 15 residues. Trimming took 0 bases from V and 3 from J, leaving 12 bases between them. Germline CDR1 and CDR2: KGHSH and LQKENI.

This clonotype was seen repeatedly, ten times or more. In DNA form, the CDR3 reads TGTGCCAGCTCACCTGGACAGGGAAACATTCAGTACTTC. Its protein product is CASSPGQGNIQYF. The rearrangement uses TRBV18 and TRBJ2-4; TRBD1 matches 8 bases. V lost 3 bases and J lost 6; bases outside the gene matches: 1. The CDR3 runs 13 residues. The germline CDR1 and CDR2 sequences are KGHSH and LQKENI.

This clonotype showed up many times. The CDR3 DNA reads TGCAGCGCCGGACAGGGGATAAATACGCAGTATTTT. Protein product: CSAGQGINTQYF. J is TRBJ2-3 and V is TRBV29-1; 9 bases align to TRBD1. CDR1 SQVTM and CDR2 ANQGSEA come from the germline V gene. Losses at the gene ends were 7 bases for V and 7 bases for J; bases not matched to a gene: 6. This CDR3 has 12 amino acids.

This clonotype was counted ten times or more. The chain uses TRBV5-1 and TRBJ1-4, with a tentative D call TRBD1 (6 bases). The ends were cut back, 4 bases at V and 3 bases at J, with 16 bases in the middle. Germline loops: CDR1 SGHRS, CDR2 YFSETQ. The CDR3 is made up of 16 amino acids. In nucleotides, the CDR3 is TGCGCCAGCAGCCGGGGGGCGAGGTCGGCTAATGAAAAACTGTTTTTT. Translating gives CASSRGARSANEKLFF.